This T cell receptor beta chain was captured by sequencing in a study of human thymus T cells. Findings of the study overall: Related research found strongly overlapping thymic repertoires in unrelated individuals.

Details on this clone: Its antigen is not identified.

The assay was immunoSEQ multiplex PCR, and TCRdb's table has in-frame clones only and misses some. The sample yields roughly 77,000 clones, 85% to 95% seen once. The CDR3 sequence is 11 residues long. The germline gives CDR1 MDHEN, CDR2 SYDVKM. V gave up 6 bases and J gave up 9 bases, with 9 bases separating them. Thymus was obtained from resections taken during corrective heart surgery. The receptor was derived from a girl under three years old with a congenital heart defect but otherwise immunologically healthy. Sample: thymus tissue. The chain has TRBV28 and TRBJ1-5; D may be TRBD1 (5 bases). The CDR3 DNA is TGTGCCAGCAGGGGCGGGGGGCCCCAGCATTTT. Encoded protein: CASRGGGPQHF.